This T cell receptor (beta chain) was obtained from a study of CD8+ T cells in alopecia areata. As regards this clone: The antigen remains unidentified.

Specified treatment: oral pan-JAK inhibitor, 5-10 mg twice daily. Investigators isolated RNA and reverse transcribed it into cDNA to act as the sequencing template. Only in-frame clones appear in the TCRdb table, and some are missing; sequencing was by immunoSEQ multiplex PCR. The sample includes fewer than 200,000 clones, less than 80% seen only once; the top ten take 14%. The CDR3 extends over 12 amino acids. The germline V gene has CDR1 KGHSH and CDR2 LQKENI. Trimming removed 3 bases from V and 2 bases from J, with 4 bases in between. Overall study results and limits: Against the mouse data, patients shared TCRs less clearly, possibly for HLA reasons. Among the cells sequenced in scalp samples are also the resident alphabeta T cells of normal skin. One nonresponder leaves baseline CD8+ expansion's link to response uncertain.

Sample: CD4+ T cells sorted from blood, taken at week 24, from a patient treated with tofacitinib. This chain uses TRBV18 with TRBJ2-5; D not certain. The TCR sequence derives from a human donor with alopecia areata. CDR3 bases: TGTGCCAGCTCACCGGGGCAAGAGACCCAGTACTTC. Translated: CASSPGQETQYF.